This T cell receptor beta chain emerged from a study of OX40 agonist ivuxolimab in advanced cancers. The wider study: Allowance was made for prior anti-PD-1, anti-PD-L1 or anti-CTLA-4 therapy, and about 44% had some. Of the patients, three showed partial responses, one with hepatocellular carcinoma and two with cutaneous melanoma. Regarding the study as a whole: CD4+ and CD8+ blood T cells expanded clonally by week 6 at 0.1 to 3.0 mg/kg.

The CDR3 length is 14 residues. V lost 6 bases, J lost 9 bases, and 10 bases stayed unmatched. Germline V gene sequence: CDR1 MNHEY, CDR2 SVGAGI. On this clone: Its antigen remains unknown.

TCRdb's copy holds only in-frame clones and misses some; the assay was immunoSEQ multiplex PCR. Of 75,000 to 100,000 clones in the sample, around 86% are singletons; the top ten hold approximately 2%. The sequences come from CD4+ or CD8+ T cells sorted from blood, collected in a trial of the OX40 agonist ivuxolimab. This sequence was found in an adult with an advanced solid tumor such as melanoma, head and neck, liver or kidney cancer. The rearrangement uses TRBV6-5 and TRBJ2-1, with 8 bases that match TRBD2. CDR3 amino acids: CASSPGTRAGEQFF. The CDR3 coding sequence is TGTGCCAGCAGCCCCGGGACTAGGGCCGGTGAGCAGTTCTTC.